This T cell receptor beta chain was recovered during a study of blood T cell repertoires in COVID-19. Study at large: The origin of the acute and convalescent COVID-19 samples was the United States, Italy and Spain.

The V gene's germline CDR1 is SGHRS and CDR2 YFSETQ. The V end lost 0 bases, the J end lost 7 bases, and 11 bases lay between the germline ends. The CDR3 consists of 14 residues. Repertoires were generated with immunoSEQ multiplex PCR, while TCRdb's copy carries only in-frame clones and drops some. Altogether around 420,000 clones are present, 88% being singletons, with the ten largest covering around 1.9%. The rearrangement uses TRBV5-1 and TRBJ1-5, with no clear D. The source is a woman between 40 and 55 years old with acute COVID-19. Sequenced material: PBMCs or T cells enriched from blood (not recorded which). CDR3 in amino acids: CASSLAPGQQPQHF. DNA for the CDR3: TGCGCCAGCAGCTTGGCACCAGGTCAACAGCCCCAGCATTTT.